These 11 T cell receptor beta chains originate from one sample sequenced in a study of OX40 agonist ivuxolimab in advanced cancers. Library creation used the immunoSEQ multiplex PCR assay. The table comes from immuneACCESS by way of TCRdb, which keeps in-frame sequences with V and J called. Part of the clones is missing from these tables; in studies checked, under half for an unresolved V gene and the rest for unknown reasons. The sample records 66,000 or so clones, about nine tenths of which are singletons. The ten most abundant clones make up around 2% of the sample. The source was CD4+ or CD8+ T cells sorted from blood, collected in a trial of the OX40 agonist ivuxolimab. The receptors shown here come from an adult with an advanced solid tumor such as melanoma, head and neck, liver or kidney cancer.

The chain carries TRBV18 and TRBJ1-1; no definite D call. The CDR3 runs 13 residues. CDR1 and CDR2 (germline): KGHSH, LQKENI. Trimming removed 2 bases from V and 5 bases from J, with 9 bases in between. The CDR3 loop is CASSPNFRTEAFF. Here the CDR3 DNA reads TGTGCCAGCTCACCAAACTTTCGTACTGAAGCTTTCTTT.

V and J are TRBV7-9 and TRBJ2-1; 7 bases agree with TRBD2. This CDR3 is 17 amino acids long. J lost 4 bases, V lost 0 bases, and 9 bases had no gene match. Germline CDR1 is SEHNR and CDR2 is FQNEAQ (reference sequence). The DNA for the CDR3 is TGTGCCAGCAGCTTAGCGACGGCGGGAGTAGGTTACAATGAGCAGTTCTTC. It specifies CASSLATAGVGYNEQFF.

The CDR3 sequence: CASSPLGLAGGRETQYF. The CDR3 DNA follows: TGTGCCAGCTCACCACTCGGGCTAGCGGGAGGTAGAGAGACCCAGTACTTC. The J gene is TRBJ2-5, the V gene TRBV18, with 11 positions matching TRBD2. The CDR3 is 17 amino acids. V lost 1 base, J lost 4 bases, and 8 bases stayed unmatched. CDR1 and CDR2 from the germline V gene are KGHSH and LQKENI.

V usage is TRBV5-5 and J usage is TRBJ2-7; D gene ambiguous. This CDR3 has 15 residues. Germline V gene lookup returns CDR1 SGHKS and CDR2 YYEKEE (reference sequence). Trimming cost V 4 bases and J 0 bases, with 14 bases left between them. In DNA, the CDR3 is TGTGCCAGCAGCGTTGCCGTGCACCCCTCCTACGAGCAGTACTTC. This sequence encodes CASSVAVHPSYEQYF.

This chain connects TRBV6-1 to TRBJ2-7; D perhaps matches TRBD2 (6 bases). This CDR3 comprises 13 residues. Germline values: CDR1 MNHNS, CDR2 SASEGT. Trimming cost V 6 bases and J 4 bases, with 13 bases left between them. The CDR3: CASRGTSTYEQYF. Here the CDR3 DNA reads TGTGCCAGCAGGGGCACTAGCACTTACGAGCAGTACTTC.

This clone was observed a single time. V usage is TRBV6-5 and J usage is TRBJ1-2; maybe TRBD1 (5 bases). The ends were cut back, 8 bases at V and 7 bases at J, with 14 bases in the middle. CDR1 and CDR2 from the germline V gene are MNHEY and SVGAGI. The CDR3 sequence is 12 residues long. The CDR3 reads CASQGDSGGYTF. CDR3 bases: TGTGCCAGCCAGGGCGATTCGGGTGGCTACACCTTC.

The V gene is TRBV28, the J gene TRBJ1-3, with unresolved D. The CDR3 is made up of 15 amino acids. V lost 3 bases, J lost 4 bases, and 13 bases lay in between. The germline V gene encodes CDR1 MDHEN and CDR2 SYDVKM. The CDR3 reads CASSFIRAGGNTIYF. In DNA form, the CDR3 reads TGTGCCAGCAGTTTTATCCGGGCGGGGGGAAACACCATATATTTT.

This clone was found once. The chain has TRBV28 and TRBJ1-1; D is undetermined. V was clipped by 5 bases and J by 8 bases, with 12 bases between them. CDR1 and CDR2 (germline): MDHEN, SYDVKM. CDR3 length equals 12 residues. The DNA for the CDR3 is TGTGCCAGCAGTACCAGGCGTTACGAAGCTTTCTTT. Its protein is CASSTRRYEAFF.

The rearrangement uses TRBV27 and TRBJ1-2, with 10 positions matching TRBD1. Losses at the gene ends were 3 bases for V and 5 bases for J; bases not matched to a gene: 12. The CDR3 covers 17 residues. Germline CDR1 is MNHEY and CDR2 is SMNVEV (reference sequence). CDR3 sequence: CASSFSGTGVLGYGYTF. The CDR3 region has the DNA TGTGCCAGCAGTTTTTCGGGGACAGGGGTCCTCGGATATGGCTACACCTTC.

CDR3 region: CAIGSQGALGNEQFF. CDR3 nucleotide sequence: TGTGCCATCGGATCCCAGGGGGCGCTGGGAAATGAGCAGTTCTTC. V gene TRBV10-3 combines with J gene TRBJ2-1, with 8 positions matching TRBD1. V trimming: 8 bases; J trimming: 7 bases; junction bases outside the gene matches: 13. Germline V gives CDR1 ENHRY, CDR2 SYGVKD. The CDR3 consists of 15 residues.

J is TRBJ1-5 and V is TRBV7-2, with D maybe TRBD1 (5 bases). The germline V gene has CDR1 SGHTA and CDR2 FQGNSA. V was trimmed by 6 bases and J by 2 bases, leaving 8 bases between them. The CDR3 runs to 13 residues. The CDR3: CASRQVGNQPQHF. The CDR3 DNA sequence: TGTGCCAGCAGACAGGTCGGCAATCAGCCCCAGCATTTT.